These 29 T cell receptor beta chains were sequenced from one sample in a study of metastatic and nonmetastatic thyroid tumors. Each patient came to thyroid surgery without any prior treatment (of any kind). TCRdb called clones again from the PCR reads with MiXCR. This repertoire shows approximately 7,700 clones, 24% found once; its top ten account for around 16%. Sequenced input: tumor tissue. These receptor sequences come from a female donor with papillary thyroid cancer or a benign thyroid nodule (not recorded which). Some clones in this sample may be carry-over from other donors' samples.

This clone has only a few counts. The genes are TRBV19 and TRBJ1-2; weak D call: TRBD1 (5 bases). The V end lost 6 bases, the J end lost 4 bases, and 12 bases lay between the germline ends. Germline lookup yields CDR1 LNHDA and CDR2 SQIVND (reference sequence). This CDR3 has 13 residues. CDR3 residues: CASRGEISYGYTF. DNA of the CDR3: TGTGCCAGTAGGGGGGAGATTTCCTATGGCTACACCTTC.

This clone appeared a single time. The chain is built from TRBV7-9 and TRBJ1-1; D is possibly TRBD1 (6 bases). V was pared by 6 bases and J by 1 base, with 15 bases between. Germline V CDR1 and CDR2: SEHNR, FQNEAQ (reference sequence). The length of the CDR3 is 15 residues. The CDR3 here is CASRGAGMGNTEAFF. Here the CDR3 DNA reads TGTGCCAGCAGGGGGGCAGGAATGGGGAACACTGAAGCTTTCTTT.

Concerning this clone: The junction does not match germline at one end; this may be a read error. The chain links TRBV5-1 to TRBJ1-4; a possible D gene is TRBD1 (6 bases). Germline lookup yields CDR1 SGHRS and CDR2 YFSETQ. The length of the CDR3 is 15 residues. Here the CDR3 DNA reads TGCGCCAGCAGTCCGAACGGGGGCCGACGGGAAAAACTACTTTTT. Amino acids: CASSPNGGRREKLLF.

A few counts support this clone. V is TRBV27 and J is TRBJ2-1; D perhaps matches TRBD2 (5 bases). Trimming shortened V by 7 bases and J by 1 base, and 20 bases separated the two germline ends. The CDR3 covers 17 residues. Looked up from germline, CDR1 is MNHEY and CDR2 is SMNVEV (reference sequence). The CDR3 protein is CASIPATRLSSYNEQFF. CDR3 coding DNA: TGTGCCAGCATTCCCGCAACGCGACTATCGTCCTACAATGAGCAGTTCTTC.

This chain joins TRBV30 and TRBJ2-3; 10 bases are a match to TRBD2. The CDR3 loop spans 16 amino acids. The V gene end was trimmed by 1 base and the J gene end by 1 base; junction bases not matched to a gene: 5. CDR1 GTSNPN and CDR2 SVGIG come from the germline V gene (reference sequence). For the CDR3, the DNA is TGTGCCTGGAGTGAGGTCCTAGCGGGAGGCACAGATACGCAGTATTTT. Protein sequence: CAWSEVLAGGTDTQYF.

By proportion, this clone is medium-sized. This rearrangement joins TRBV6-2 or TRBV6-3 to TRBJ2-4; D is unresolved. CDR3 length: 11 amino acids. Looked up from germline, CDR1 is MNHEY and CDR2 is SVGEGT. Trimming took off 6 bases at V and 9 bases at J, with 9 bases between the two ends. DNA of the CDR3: TGTGCCAGCAGCTCCCAAAGCATTCAGTACTTC. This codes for CASSSQSIQYF.

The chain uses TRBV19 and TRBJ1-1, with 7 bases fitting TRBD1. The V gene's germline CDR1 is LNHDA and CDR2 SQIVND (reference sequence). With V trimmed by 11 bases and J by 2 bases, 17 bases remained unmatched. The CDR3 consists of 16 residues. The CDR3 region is CASVHRDSVRNTEAFF. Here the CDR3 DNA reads TGTGCCTCAGTACACCGGGACAGTGTCAGAAACACTGAAGCTTTCTTT.

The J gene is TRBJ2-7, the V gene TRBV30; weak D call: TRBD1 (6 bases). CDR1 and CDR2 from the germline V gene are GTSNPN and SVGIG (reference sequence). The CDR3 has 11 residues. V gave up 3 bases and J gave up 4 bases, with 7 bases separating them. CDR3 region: CAWRGQYEQYF. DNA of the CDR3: TGTGCCTGGAGGGGACAATACGAGCAGTACTTC. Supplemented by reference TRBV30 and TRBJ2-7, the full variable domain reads SQTIHQWPATLVQPVGSPLSLECTVEGTSNPNLYWYRQAAGRGLQLLFYSVGIGQISSEVPQNLSASRPQDRQFILSSKKLLLSDSGFYLCAWRGQYEQYFGPGTRLTVT.

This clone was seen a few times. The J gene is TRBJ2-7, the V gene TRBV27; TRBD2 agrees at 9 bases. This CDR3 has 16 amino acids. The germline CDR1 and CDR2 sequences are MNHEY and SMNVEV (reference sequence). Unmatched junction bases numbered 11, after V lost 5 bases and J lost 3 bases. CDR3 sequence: CASSPSQLAGLYEQYF. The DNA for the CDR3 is TGTGCCAGCAGTCCCTCCCAGCTAGCGGGACTCTACGAGCAGTACTTC.

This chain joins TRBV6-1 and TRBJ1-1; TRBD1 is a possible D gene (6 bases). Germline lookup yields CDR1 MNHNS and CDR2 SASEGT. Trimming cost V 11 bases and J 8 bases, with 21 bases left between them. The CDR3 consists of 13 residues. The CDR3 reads CAGAIGGGTEAFF. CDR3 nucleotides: TGTGCCGGCGCAATAGGGGGGGGGACCGAAGCTTTCTTT.

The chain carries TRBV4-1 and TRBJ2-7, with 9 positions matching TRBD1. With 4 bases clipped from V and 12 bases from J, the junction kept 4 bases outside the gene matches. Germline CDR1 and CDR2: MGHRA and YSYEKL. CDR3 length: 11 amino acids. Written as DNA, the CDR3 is TGCGCCAGCAGCCTCGGGACAGGGCTGTACTTC. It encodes CASSLGTGLYF.

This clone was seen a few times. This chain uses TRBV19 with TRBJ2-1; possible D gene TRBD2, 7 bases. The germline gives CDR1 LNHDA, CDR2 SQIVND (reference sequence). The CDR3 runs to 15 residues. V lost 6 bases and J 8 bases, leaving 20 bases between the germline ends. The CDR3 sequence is CASSMPWGGADEQFF. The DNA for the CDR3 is TGTGCCAGTAGCATGCCTTGGGGGGGGGCTGATGAGCAGTTCTTC.

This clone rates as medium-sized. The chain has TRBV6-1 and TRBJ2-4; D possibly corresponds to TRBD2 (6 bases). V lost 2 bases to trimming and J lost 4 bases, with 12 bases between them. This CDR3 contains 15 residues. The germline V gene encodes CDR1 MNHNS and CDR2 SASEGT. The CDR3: CASSESGQGKNIQYF. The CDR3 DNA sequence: TGTGCCAGCAGTGAAAGCGGGCAGGGTAAAAACATTCAGTACTTC.

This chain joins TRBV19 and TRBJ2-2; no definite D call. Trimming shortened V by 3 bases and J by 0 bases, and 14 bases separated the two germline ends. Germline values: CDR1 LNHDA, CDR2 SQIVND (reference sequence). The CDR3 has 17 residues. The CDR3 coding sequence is TGTGCCAGTAGTATGGGCGGAGTTGCTACGAACACCGGGGAGCTGTTTTTT. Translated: CASSMGGVATNTGELFF.

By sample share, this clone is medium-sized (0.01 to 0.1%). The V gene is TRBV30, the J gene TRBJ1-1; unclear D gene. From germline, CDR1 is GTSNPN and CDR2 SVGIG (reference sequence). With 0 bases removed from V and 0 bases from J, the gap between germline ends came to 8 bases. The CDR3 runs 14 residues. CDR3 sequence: CAWSVLGLNTEAFF. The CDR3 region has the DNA TGTGCCTGGAGTGTACTGGGCCTGAACACTGAAGCTTTCTTT.

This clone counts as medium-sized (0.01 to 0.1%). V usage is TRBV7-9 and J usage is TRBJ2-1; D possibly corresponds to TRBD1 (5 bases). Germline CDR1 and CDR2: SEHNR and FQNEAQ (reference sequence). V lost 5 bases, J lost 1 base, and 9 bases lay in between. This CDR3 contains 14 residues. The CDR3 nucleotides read TGTGCCAGCAGCCCACAGGATTCCTACAATGAGCAGTTCTTC. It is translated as CASSPQDSYNEQFF.

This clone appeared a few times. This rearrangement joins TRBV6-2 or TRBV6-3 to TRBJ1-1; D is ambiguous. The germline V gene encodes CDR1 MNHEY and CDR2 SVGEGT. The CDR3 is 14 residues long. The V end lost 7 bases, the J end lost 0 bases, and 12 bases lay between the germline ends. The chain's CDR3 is CASTQHPVNTEAFF. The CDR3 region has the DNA TGTGCCAGCACTCAACACCCGGTGAACACTGAAGCTTTCTTT.

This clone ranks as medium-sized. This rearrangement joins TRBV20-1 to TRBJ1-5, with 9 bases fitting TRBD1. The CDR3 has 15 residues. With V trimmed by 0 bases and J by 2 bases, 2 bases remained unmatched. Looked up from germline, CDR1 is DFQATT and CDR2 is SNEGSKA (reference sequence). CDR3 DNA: TGCAGTGCTAGAGAAGACAGGGGGGGCAATCAGCCCCAGCATTTT. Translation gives CSAREDRGGNQPQHF.

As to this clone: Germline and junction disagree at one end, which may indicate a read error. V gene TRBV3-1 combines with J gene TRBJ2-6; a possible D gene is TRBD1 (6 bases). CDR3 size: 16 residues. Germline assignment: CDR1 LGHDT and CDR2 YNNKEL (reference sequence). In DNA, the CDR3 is TGTGCCAGCGGGGACACCCTCCGCTCTGTGGCCAACGTCCTGACTTTC. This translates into CASGDTLRSVANVLTF.

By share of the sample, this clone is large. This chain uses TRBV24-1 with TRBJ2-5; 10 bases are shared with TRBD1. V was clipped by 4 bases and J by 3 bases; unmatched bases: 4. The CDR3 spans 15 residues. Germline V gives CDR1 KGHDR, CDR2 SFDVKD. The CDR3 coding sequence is TGTGCCACCAGTGACTCCGGGACAGGGGAAGAGACCCAGTACTTC. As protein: CATSDSGTGEETQYF.

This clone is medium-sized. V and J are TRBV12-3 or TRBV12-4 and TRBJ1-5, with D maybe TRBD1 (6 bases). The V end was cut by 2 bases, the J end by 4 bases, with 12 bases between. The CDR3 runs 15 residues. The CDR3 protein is CASSLYREVNQPQHF. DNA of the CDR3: TGTGCCAGCAGTTTATACAGGGAGGTGAATCAGCCCCAGCATTTT.

CDR3 nucleotide sequence: TGTGCCAGCAGTCGGACTAGCTGGGGCAACAATGAGCAGTTCTTC. This encodes CASSRTSWGNNEQFF. V gene TRBV2 combines with J gene TRBJ2-1; 8 bases fit TRBD2. V was clipped by 5 bases and J by 5 bases; unmatched bases: 8. The CDR3 extends over 15 amino acids. Germline CDR1 and CDR2: SNHLY and FYNNEI.

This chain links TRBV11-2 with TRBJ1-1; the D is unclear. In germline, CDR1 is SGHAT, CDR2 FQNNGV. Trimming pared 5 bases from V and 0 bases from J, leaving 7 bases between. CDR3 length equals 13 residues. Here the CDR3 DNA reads TGTGCCAGCAGCCCCCGAATGAACACTGAAGCTTTCTTT. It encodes CASSPRMNTEAFF.

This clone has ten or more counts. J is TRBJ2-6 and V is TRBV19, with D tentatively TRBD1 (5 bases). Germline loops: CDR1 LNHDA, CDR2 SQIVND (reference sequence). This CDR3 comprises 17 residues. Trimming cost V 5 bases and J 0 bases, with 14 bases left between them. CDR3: CASSSGASYSGANVLTF. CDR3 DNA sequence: TGTGCCAGTAGTTCTGGGGCTTCCTACTCTGGGGCCAACGTCCTGACTTTC.

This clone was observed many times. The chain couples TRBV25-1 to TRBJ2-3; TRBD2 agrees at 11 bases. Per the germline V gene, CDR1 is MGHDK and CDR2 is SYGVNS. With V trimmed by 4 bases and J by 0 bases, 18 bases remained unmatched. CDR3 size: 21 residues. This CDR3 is CASSGRGAETSGATSTDTQYF. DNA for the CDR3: TGTGCCAGCAGTGGGAGAGGGGCGGAGACTAGCGGGGCCACTAGCACAGATACGCAGTATTTT.

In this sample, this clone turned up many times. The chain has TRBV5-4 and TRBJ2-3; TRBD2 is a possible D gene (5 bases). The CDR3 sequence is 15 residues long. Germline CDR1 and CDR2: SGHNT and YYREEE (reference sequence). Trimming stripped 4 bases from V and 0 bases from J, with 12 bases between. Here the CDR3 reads CASSPLSASTDTQYF. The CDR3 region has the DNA TGTGCCAGCAGCCCGCTTAGCGCTAGCACAGATACGCAGTATTTT.

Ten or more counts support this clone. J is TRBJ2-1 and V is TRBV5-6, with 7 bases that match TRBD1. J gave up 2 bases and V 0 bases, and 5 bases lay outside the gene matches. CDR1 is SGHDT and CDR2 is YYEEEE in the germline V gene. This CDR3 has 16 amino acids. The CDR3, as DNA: TGTGCCAGCAGCTTGGGGTGGCAGGGGGCCTACAATGAGCAGTTCTTC. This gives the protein CASSLGWQGAYNEQFF.

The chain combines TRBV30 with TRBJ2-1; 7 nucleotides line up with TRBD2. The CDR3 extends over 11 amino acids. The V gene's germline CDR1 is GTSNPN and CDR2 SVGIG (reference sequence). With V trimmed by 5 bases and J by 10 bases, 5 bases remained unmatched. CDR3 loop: CAWGWEGEQFF. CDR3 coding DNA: TGTGCCTGGGGGTGGGAGGGGGAGCAGTTCTTC.

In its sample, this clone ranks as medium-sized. The CDR3 here is CASSLVAANEKLFF. In DNA form, the CDR3 reads TGTGCCAGCAGCTTAGTGGCAGCCAATGAAAAACTGTTTTTT. The rearrangement links TRBV7-8 to TRBJ1-4, with D unresolved. The CDR3 contains 14 residues. Germline-derived CDR1 and CDR2 are SGHVS and FQNEAQ. Deletions cut 1 base from V and 5 bases from J, with 8 bases between.